This T cell receptor (beta chain) was obtained from a study of OX40 agonist ivuxolimab in advanced cancers. Study-level information: The study reported partial responses in three patients: one hepatocellular carcinoma, two cutaneous melanoma.

Some clones are missing from TCRdb's copy, which holds only in-frame ones; the method was immunoSEQ multiplex PCR. The sample records roughly 67,000 clones, 75% to 85% being singletons. The ends lost 6 bases at V and 1 base at J; junction bases unmatched: 4. Per germline, CDR1 KGHSH and CDR2 LQKENI. The CDR3 length is 14 residues. Sequencing used CD4+ or CD8+ T cells sorted from blood, obtained in a trial of the OX40 agonist ivuxolimab. The chain links TRBV18 to TRBJ2-5; 8 bases agree with TRBD2. The sequence was obtained from an adult with an advanced solid tumor such as melanoma, head and neck, liver or kidney cancer. As DNA, the CDR3 is TGTGCCAGCTCCCCCACTAGCGGCCAAGAGACCCAGTACTTC. As protein: CASSPTSGQETQYF.